A selection of T cell receptor beta chains follows, all from one sample in a study of lymphopenia after photon versus proton radiotherapy. The table came from immunoSEQ multiplex PCR; TCRdb's copy has only in-frame clones and leaves some out. Seen here are 26,000 or so clones, 81% observed once, and the top ten hold around 30%. Sequences were derived from peripheral blood, sampled from a patient treated with photon-based radiotherapy. Receptors originate from a man aged 45-65 years with gastric cancer. The CDR3 runs from the conserved cysteine through the conserved F or W. Each record gives: V gene, clone size, J gene, D gene, CDR3 protein, CDR3 DNA. A D gene is named only where the DNA matches it firmly. Size is omitted from some rows. Given values are once, few, many or a class for expanded clones.

v_call: TRBV9
clone_size: -
j_call: TRBJ1-4
d_call: TRBD1
cdr3_aa: CASSEQGSYEKLFF
cdr3_nt: TGTGCCAGCAGCGAACAGGGGTCTTACGAAAAACTGTTTTTT

v_call: TRBV15
clone_size: few
j_call: TRBJ1-6
d_call: -
cdr3_aa: CATSRVDNSPLHF
cdr3_nt: TGTGCCACCAGCAGAGTAGACAATTCACCCCTCCACTTT

v_call: TRBV10-3
clone_size: -
j_call: TRBJ2-5
d_call: TRBD1
cdr3_aa: CAIRGQIQETQYF
cdr3_nt: TGTGCCATCAGGGGACAGATCCAAGAGACCCAGTACTTC

v_call: TRBV10-2
clone_size: -
j_call: TRBJ1-5
d_call: -
cdr3_aa: CASSDRGVPGQPQHF
cdr3_nt: TGCGCCAGCAGTGACCGAGGGGTGCCCGGACAGCCCCAGCATTTT

v_call: TRBV18
clone_size: -
j_call: TRBJ2-3
d_call: TRBD1
cdr3_aa: CASSPFPGQGSIDTQYF
cdr3_nt: TGTGCCAGCTCACCCTTCCCGGGACAGGGTTCAATAGATACGCAGTATTTT

v_call: TRBV7-3
clone_size: -
j_call: TRBJ2-6
d_call: -
cdr3_aa: CASSLEISGANVLTF
cdr3_nt: TGTGCCAGCAGCTTAGAGATCTCTGGGGCCAACGTCCTGACTTTC

v_call: TRBV6-5
clone_size: -
j_call: TRBJ2-5
d_call: -
cdr3_aa: CASSYVGAKETQYF
cdr3_nt: TGTGCCAGCAGTTACGTGGGGGCGAAGGAGACCCAGTACTTC

v_call: TRBV9
clone_size: -
j_call: TRBJ2-3
d_call: -
cdr3_aa: CASSSPTRWELDTDTQYF
cdr3_nt: TGTGCCAGCAGCTCCCCCACTCGCTGGGAGTTGGACACAGATACGCAGTATTTT

v_call: TRBV15
clone_size: -
j_call: TRBJ1-1
d_call: -
cdr3_aa: CATSSAAMGAFF
cdr3_nt: TGTGCCACCAGCAGTGCCGCTATGGGGGCTTTCTTT

v_call: TRBV6-1
clone_size: -
j_call: TRBJ1-3
d_call: -
cdr3_aa: CASSAGRAGNTIYF
cdr3_nt: TGTGCCAGCAGTGCAGGCAGGGCTGGAAACACCATATATTTT

v_call: TRBV18
clone_size: few
j_call: TRBJ1-2
d_call: -
cdr3_aa: CASSPGAGVNYGYTF
cdr3_nt: TGTGCCAGCTCACCCGGCGCAGGGGTTAACTATGGCTACACCTTC

v_call: TRBV18
clone_size: -
j_call: TRBJ2-5
d_call: -
cdr3_aa: CASSRSRGETQYF
cdr3_nt: TGTGCCAGCTCGCGTAGCCGGGGGGAGACCCAGTACTTC

v_call: TRBV20-1
clone_size: -
j_call: TRBJ1-1
d_call: TRBD1
cdr3_aa: CSATRGTEAFF
cdr3_nt: TGCAGTGCTACCAGGGGGACTGAAGCTTTCTTT

v_call: TRBV27
clone_size: -
j_call: TRBJ2-6
d_call: TRBD2
cdr3_aa: CASSFYSGGSGANVLTF
cdr3_nt: TGTGCCAGCAGTTTTTATAGCGGGGGGAGTGGGGCCAACGTCCTGACTTTC

v_call: TRBV19
clone_size: -
j_call: TRBJ2-4
d_call: -
cdr3_aa: CASSIDLGVGNIQYF
cdr3_nt: TGTGCCAGTAGTATAGATCTGGGGGTCGGAAACATTCAGTACTTC

v_call: TRBV7-9
clone_size: -
j_call: TRBJ2-5
d_call: TRBD1
cdr3_aa: CASSLRTGPFETQYF
cdr3_nt: TGTGCCAGCAGCTTAAGGACAGGTCCTTTCGAGACCCAGTACTTC

v_call: TRBV2
clone_size: -
j_call: TRBJ2-4
d_call: -
cdr3_aa: CASSPDLGVGNIQYF
cdr3_nt: TGTGCCAGCAGTCCCGACCTAGGTGTAGGAAACATTCAGTACTTC

v_call: TRBV7-2
clone_size: many
j_call: TRBJ2-3
d_call: -
cdr3_aa: CASSLGVGLDTQYF
cdr3_nt: TGTGCCAGCAGCTTAGGGGTTGGGTTAGATACGCAGTATTTT

v_call: TRBV6-1
clone_size: -
j_call: TRBJ2-3
d_call: -
cdr3_aa: CASSESDTQYF
cdr3_nt: TGTGCCAGCAGTGAGTCAGATACGCAGTATTTT

v_call: TRBV7-2
clone_size: few
j_call: TRBJ2-2
d_call: -
cdr3_aa: CASRFEANTGELFF
cdr3_nt: TGTGCCAGCAGGTTCGAGGCGAACACCGGGGAGCTGTTTTTT

v_call: TRBV9
clone_size: once
j_call: TRBJ2-5
d_call: TRBD1
cdr3_aa: CASSTRTGEVETQYF
cdr3_nt: TGTGCCAGCAGCACGCGGACAGGGGAGGTGGAGACCCAGTACTTC

v_call: TRBV5-4
clone_size: few
j_call: TRBJ1-3
d_call: -
cdr3_aa: CASSLGPGEPGNTIYF
cdr3_nt: TGTGCCAGCAGCTTGGGTCCAGGGGAACCTGGAAACACCATATATTTT

v_call: TRBV4-2
clone_size: -
j_call: TRBJ2-7
d_call: -
cdr3_aa: CASSQEVGYSYEQYF
cdr3_nt: TGTGCCAGCAGCCAAGAGGTGGGTTATTCCTACGAGCAGTACTTC

v_call: TRBV4-1
clone_size: once
j_call: TRBJ2-5
d_call: -
cdr3_aa: CASSQDLGFQETQYF
cdr3_nt: TGCGCCAGCAGCCAAGATCTAGGTTTCCAAGAGACCCAGTACTTC

v_call: TRBV7-7
clone_size: -
j_call: TRBJ1-1
d_call: -
cdr3_aa: CASSAGLNTEAFF
cdr3_nt: TGTGCCAGCAGCGCGGGCCTGAACACTGAAGCTTTCTTT

v_call: TRBV5-1
clone_size: -
j_call: TRBJ1-5
d_call: -
cdr3_aa: CASSLGARNQPQHF
cdr3_nt: TGCGCCAGCAGCTTGGGGGCCCGGAATCAGCCCCAGCATTTT

v_call: TRBV10-3
clone_size: -
j_call: TRBJ2-1
d_call: -
cdr3_aa: CASGQGDFNEQFF
cdr3_nt: TGTGCCAGCGGGCAGGGGGACTTCAATGAGCAGTTCTTC

v_call: TRBV12-5
clone_size: -
j_call: TRBJ2-1
d_call: TRBD2
cdr3_aa: CASGTRGSGDYNEQFF
cdr3_nt: TGTGCTAGTGGTACCCGTGGTAGCGGGGACTACAATGAGCAGTTCTTC

v_call: TRBV7-8
clone_size: once
j_call: TRBJ1-4
d_call: -
cdr3_aa: CASSARPGEDEKLFF
cdr3_nt: TGTGCCAGCAGCGCCCGACCGGGGGAAGATGAAAAACTGTTTTTT

v_call: TRBV6-5
clone_size: -
j_call: TRBJ2-7
d_call: -
cdr3_aa: CASSSPDEQYF
cdr3_nt: TGTGCCAGCAGTTCCCCTGACGAGCAGTACTTC

v_call: TRBV4-3
clone_size: -
j_call: TRBJ1-4
d_call: -
cdr3_aa: CASSQEGGLELFF
cdr3_nt: TGCGCCAGCAGCCAAGAGGGAGGGTTGGAACTGTTTTTT

v_call: TRBV6-6
clone_size: -
j_call: TRBJ1-2
d_call: TRBD1
cdr3_aa: CASSPGTDSYTF
cdr3_nt: TGTGCCAGCAGTCCGGGGACAGACTCCTACACCTTC

v_call: TRBV5-1
clone_size: -
j_call: TRBJ1-3
d_call: -
cdr3_aa: CASSPALGDGNTIYF
cdr3_nt: TGCGCCAGCAGCCCGGCGTTGGGAGATGGAAACACCATATATTTT

v_call: TRBV18
clone_size: -
j_call: TRBJ2-1
d_call: TRBD1
cdr3_aa: CASSPRDRGGDEQFF
cdr3_nt: TGTGCCAGCTCACCCCGGGACAGGGGAGGGGATGAGCAGTTCTTC

v_call: TRBV5-5
clone_size: -
j_call: TRBJ2-1
d_call: TRBD2
cdr3_aa: CASSLMGLAGNNEQFF
cdr3_nt: TGTGCCAGCAGCTTAATGGGACTAGCGGGGAACAATGAGCAGTTCTTC

v_call: TRBV30
clone_size: once
j_call: TRBJ2-2
d_call: -
cdr3_aa: CAWTHRGGLRFELFF
cdr3_nt: TGTGCCTGGACCCACAGGGGAGGGCTACGTTTCGAGCTGTTTTTT

v_call: TRBV18
clone_size: -
j_call: TRBJ1-1
d_call: -
cdr3_aa: CASSPLRGLNTEAFF
cdr3_nt: TGTGCCAGCTCACCTCTCAGGGGACTGAACACTGAAGCTTTCTTT

v_call: TRBV30
clone_size: -
j_call: TRBJ1-1
d_call: -
cdr3_aa: CAWSLGGSTEAFF
cdr3_nt: TGTGCCTGGAGTCTTGGGGGCTCCACTGAAGCTTTCTTT

v_call: TRBV29-1
clone_size: few
j_call: TRBJ2-3
d_call: -
cdr3_aa: CSVTTSTDTQYF
cdr3_nt: TGCAGCGTTACGACATCCACAGATACGCAGTATTTT

v_call: TRBV7-3
clone_size: -
j_call: TRBJ2-1
d_call: TRBD1
cdr3_aa: CASSLDRAGYNEQFF
cdr3_nt: TGTGCCAGCAGCCTCGACAGGGCGGGTTACAATGAGCAGTTCTTC

v_call: TRBV2
clone_size: few
j_call: TRBJ2-2
d_call: -
cdr3_aa: CATTVSRGGELFF
cdr3_nt: TGTGCCACGACAGTCTCTCGGGGCGGGGAGCTGTTTTTT